This T cell receptor beta chain was retrieved from a study of beta chain features in type 1 diabetes. Study-level background: Patients did not differ from healthy donors in age, gender or cell yield.

CDR1 is MNHGY, CDR2 SAAAGT, per germline. Trimming cost V 5 bases and J 6 bases; bases outside gene matches: 2. The CDR3 consists of 14 residues. The single heparinised draw taken from each donor contained around 100 mL of blood on average. Expressed TCRB transcripts were sequenced because the entire RNA isolate underwent reverse transcription. Stem cell-like memory T cell samples underwent survey-depth immunoSEQ sequencing. They averaged about 1.01 million reads. Produced via immunoSEQ multiplex PCR; TCRdb's table is partial and in-frame only. The data show over 40,000 clones, with roughly 50% seen just once and more than 0.2% held by the top ten.

The TCR sequence derives from a woman aged 25 to 45 in good health. Material: stem cell memory CD4+ T cells from blood. This chain connects TRBV6-8 to TRBJ1-5; 12 positions agree with TRBD1. The chain's CDR3 is CASSRDRGPQPQHF. As DNA, the CDR3 is TGTGCCAGCAGTCGGGACAGGGGGCCTCAGCCCCAGCATTTT.